These 8 T cell receptor beta chains came from one sample sequenced in a study of response to subunit inactivated influenza vaccine. TCRdb processed the RT-PCR reads anew with MiXCR; each CDR3 protein has one entry. Of about 830,000 distinct CDR3 sequences listed, about a fifth are singletons. Source: PBMCs from blood, taken 5 days after vaccination. These receptors came from a man aged 50-60 years who received an inactivated influenza vaccine.

This clonotype was counted a few times. The chain links TRBV5-1 to TRBJ2-7; D ambiguous. CDR3 length equals 14 residues. Trimming removed 1 base from V and 2 bases from J, with 10 bases in between. CDR1 is SGHRS, CDR2 YFSETQ, per germline. The CDR3 DNA reads TGCGCCAGCAGCTTGAGTATTCAGGCCTACGAGCAGTACTTC. This translates into CASSLSIQAYEQYF.

V and J are TRBV20-1 and TRBJ1-4, with TRBD1 as a possible D gene (5 bases). CDR3 size: 14 residues. Germline V gene lookup returns CDR1 DFQATT and CDR2 SNEGSKA (reference sequence). Trimming shortened V by 3 bases and J by 8 bases, and 16 bases separated the two germline ends. CDR3 sequence reads: CSARTGPAGEKLFF. CDR3 DNA: TGCAGTGCTAGGACGGGACCCGCCGGGGAAAAACTGTTTTTT.

The V gene is TRBV12-3 or TRBV12-4, the J gene TRBJ1-3; unclear D gene. Between the trimmed V and J ends, which lost 0 bases and 4 bases, there was a span of 10 bases. The CDR3 spans 15 residues. The CDR3 region has the DNA TGTGCCAGCAGTTTAGCGTTTGGCAGGGGAAACACCATATATTTT. This encodes CASSLAFGRGNTIYF.

This clonotype was seen ten or more times. The rearrangement joins TRBV4-3 to TRBJ2-7, with no clear D. The CDR3 sequence is 15 residues long. CDR1 and CDR2 from the germline V gene are LGHNA and YSLEER. V shed 0 bases and J shed 1 base, with 10 bases lying between them. The CDR3 DNA reads TGCGCCAGCAGCCAAGAATCGGCCCGGTCCTACGAGCAGTACTTC. Translating gives CASSQESARSYEQYF.

The chain joins TRBV2 to TRBJ2-2; no clear D gene. Germline V gene lookup returns CDR1 SNHLY and CDR2 FYNNEI. This CDR3 contains 15 residues. The V end lost 4 bases, the J end lost 1 base, and 10 bases lay between the germline ends. The CDR3 DNA follows: TGTGCCAGCAGTGCGGGCCTAGAGAACACCGGGGAGCTGTTTTTT. Its protein product is CASSAGLENTGELFF.

In this sample, this clonotype turned up a few times. The chain carries TRBV6-2 or TRBV6-3 and TRBJ2-2; 8 bases agree with TRBD1. The germline V gene encodes CDR1 MNHEY and CDR2 SVGEGT. V lost 6 bases to trimming and J lost 3 bases; unmatched junction nucleotides: 12. The CDR3 spans 17 residues. The CDR3 coding sequence is TGTGCCAGCAGGGGACAGGTAGAAGGCTGGGACACCGGGGAGCTGTTTTTT. This codes for CASRGQVEGWDTGELFF.

The V gene is TRBV6-2 or TRBV6-3, the J gene TRBJ2-7, with TRBD2 matching 10 bases. CDR3 size: 15 residues. V dropped 5 bases and J dropped 0; count of bases not matched to a gene: 4. CDR1 is MNHEY, CDR2 SVGEGT, per germline. Here the CDR3 DNA reads TGTGCCAGCAGTAACAGCGGGGGGGCCTCCTACGAGCAGTACTTC. This translates into CASSNSGGASYEQYF.

This clonotype was picked up a small number of times. The V call is TRBV7-9, the J call TRBJ2-7, with 9 bases matching TRBD2. The CDR3 spans 17 residues. V lost 3 bases, J lost 2 bases, and 11 bases stayed unmatched. The germline V gene encodes CDR1 SEHNR and CDR2 FQNEAQ (reference sequence). CDR3 region: CASSFGSGRSFPYEQYF. In DNA form, the CDR3 reads TGTGCCAGCAGCTTCGGCAGCGGGAGGTCCTTCCCCTACGAGCAGTACTTC.